This passage covers 6 T cell receptor beta chains from one sample sequenced in a study of blood T cell repertoires in COVID-19 (dated by TCRdb to 2019 to 2021). The receptor library was made with the immunoSEQ multiplex PCR assay. As stored in TCRdb, this immuneACCESS dataset retains in-frame rearrangements with V and J assigned. A fraction of the clones does not appear; measured against another copy, unresolved V genes explain less than half of the discrepancy, and the remainder lacks a known reason. The sample table shows 250,000 to 300,000 clones, and approximately 91% are seen once. The ten largest clonotypes hold 0.95% to 1.5% of the sample. The specimen sequenced was PBMCs or T cells enriched from blood (not recorded which). Source of these receptors: a human donor in a cohort exposed to, infected with or recovered from COVID-19 (not recorded which). The donor label of this sample is uncertain.

The gene calls are TRBV10-3 and TRBJ2-1, with D tentatively TRBD1 (6 bases). This CDR3 contains 11 residues. In germline, CDR1 is ENHRY, CDR2 SYGVKD. The V and J ends lost 6 bases and 14 bases respectively, with 14 bases between them. The DNA of the CDR3 is TGTGCCATCAGCGATACAGGGTTAGAGTTCTTC. The encoded protein is CAISDTGLEFF.

V is TRBV6-5 and J is TRBJ2-1; D is possibly TRBD1 (5 bases). Germline CDR1 and CDR2: MNHEY and SVGAGI. The CDR3 runs to 16 residues. The V gene lost 2 bases and the J gene lost 2 bases, with 13 bases spanning the gap. CDR3 amino acids: CASSYRPDRPYNEQFF. CDR3 in DNA: TGTGCCAGCAGTTACAGGCCCGACAGACCCTACAATGAGCAGTTCTTC.

CDR3 in amino acids: CASSLGGSGYGYTF. In DNA form, the CDR3 reads TGCGCCAGCAGCTTGGGAGGGTCTGGGTATGGCTACACCTTC. The chain is built from TRBV5-1 and TRBJ1-2; no definite D call. Germline lookup yields CDR1 SGHRS and CDR2 YFSETQ. This CDR3 spans 14 amino acids. Trimming cost V 0 bases and J 5 bases, with 11 bases left between them.

The chain recombines TRBV13 with TRBJ1-6, with 7 bases aligning to TRBD1. The length of the CDR3 is 16 residues. The germline gives CDR1 PRHDT, CDR2 FYEKMQ (reference sequence). The junction had 7 bases not matched to a gene; V was cut back by 6 bases and J by 2 bases. In DNA form, the CDR3 reads TGTGCCAGCAGTAATAACAGGGGAGCCTATAATTCACCCCTCCACTTT. It encodes CASSNNRGAYNSPLHF.

V and J are TRBV18 and TRBJ2-3; perhaps TRBD2 as D (5 bases). Trimming removed 7 bases at V and 0 bases at J, with 11 bases between. Per the germline V gene, CDR1 is KGHSH and CDR2 is LQKENI. This CDR3 is built from 14 residues. The CDR3 DNA is TGTGCCAGCTTTTCGGACTTGAGCACAGATACGCAGTATTTT. The encoded protein is CASFSDLSTDTQYF.

The chain recombines TRBV5-8 with TRBJ1-6, with a weak D call TRBD1 (5 bases). Germline lookup yields CDR1 SGHTS and CDR2 YDEGEE. This CDR3 has 17 amino acids. The germline V and J ends were trimmed by 1 base and 0 bases, with 11 bases remaining between them. The CDR3 region is CASSLYQGISYNSPLHF. Here the CDR3 DNA reads TGTGCCAGCAGCTTGTATCAGGGAATCTCCTATAATTCACCCCTCCACTTT. Variable domain in full (rest from reference TRBV5-8 and TRBJ1-6): EAGVTQSPTHLIKTRGQQATLRCSPISGHTSVYWYQQALGLGLQFLLWYDEGEERNRGNFPPRFSGRQFPNYSSELNVNALELEDSALYLCASSLYQGISYNSPLHFGNGTRLTVT.